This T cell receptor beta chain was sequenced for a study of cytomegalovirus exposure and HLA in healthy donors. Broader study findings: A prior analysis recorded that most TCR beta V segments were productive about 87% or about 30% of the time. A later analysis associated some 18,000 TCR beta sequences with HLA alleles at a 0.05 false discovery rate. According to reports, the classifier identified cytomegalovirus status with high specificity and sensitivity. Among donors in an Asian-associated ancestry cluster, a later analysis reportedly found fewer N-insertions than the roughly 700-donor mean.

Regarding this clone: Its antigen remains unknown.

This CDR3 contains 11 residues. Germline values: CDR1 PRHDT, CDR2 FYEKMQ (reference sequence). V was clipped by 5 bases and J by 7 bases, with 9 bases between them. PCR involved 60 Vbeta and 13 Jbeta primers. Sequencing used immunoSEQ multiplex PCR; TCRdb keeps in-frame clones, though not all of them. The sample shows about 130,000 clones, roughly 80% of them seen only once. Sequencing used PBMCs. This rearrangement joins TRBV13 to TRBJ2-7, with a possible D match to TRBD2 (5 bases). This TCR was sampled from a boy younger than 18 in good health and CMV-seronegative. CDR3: CASSDGKEQYF. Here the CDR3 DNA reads TGTGCCAGCAGCGACGGGAAGGAGCAGTACTTC.